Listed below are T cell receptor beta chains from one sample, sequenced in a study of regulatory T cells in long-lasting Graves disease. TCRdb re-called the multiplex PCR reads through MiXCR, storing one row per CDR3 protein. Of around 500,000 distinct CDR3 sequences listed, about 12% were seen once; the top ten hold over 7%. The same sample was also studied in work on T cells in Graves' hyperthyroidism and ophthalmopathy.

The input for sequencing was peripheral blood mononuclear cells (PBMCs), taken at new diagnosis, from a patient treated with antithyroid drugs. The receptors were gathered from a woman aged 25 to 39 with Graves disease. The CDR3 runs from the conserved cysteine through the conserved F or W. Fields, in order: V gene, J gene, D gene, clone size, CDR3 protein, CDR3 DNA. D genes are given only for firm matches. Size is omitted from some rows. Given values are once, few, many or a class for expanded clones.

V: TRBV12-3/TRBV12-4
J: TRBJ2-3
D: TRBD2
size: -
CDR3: CASTDLAASTDTQYF
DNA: TGTGCCAGCACCGATCTAGCGGCTAGCACAGATACGCAGTATTTT

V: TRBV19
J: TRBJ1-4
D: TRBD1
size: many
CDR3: CASSPRDRGGEKLFF
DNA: TGTGCCAGTAGTCCCCGGGACAGGGGGGGTGAAAAACTGTTTTTT

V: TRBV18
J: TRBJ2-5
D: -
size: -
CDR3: CASSPGASRETQYF
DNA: TGTGCCAGCTCACCAGGGGCATCTCGGGAGACCCAGTACTTC

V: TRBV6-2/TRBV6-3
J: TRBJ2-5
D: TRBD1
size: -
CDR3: CASIPRTGGLETQYF
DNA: TGTGCCAGCATTCCGAGGACAGGGGGCCTGGAGACCCAGTACTTC

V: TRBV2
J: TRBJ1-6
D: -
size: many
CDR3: CANSDMDLPLHF
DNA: TGTGCCAACAGTGATATGGATTTACCCCTCCACTTT

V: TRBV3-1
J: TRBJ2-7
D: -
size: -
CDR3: CASRAQGTKQYF
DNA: TGTGCCAGCAGAGCACAGGGTACAAAGCAGTACTTC

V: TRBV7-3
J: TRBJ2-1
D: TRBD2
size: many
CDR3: CASSLTNAGEAEQFF
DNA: TGTGCCAGCAGCTTAACGAATGCGGGAGAGGCAGAGCAGTTCTTC

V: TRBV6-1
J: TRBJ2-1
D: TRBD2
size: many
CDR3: CASRGGLAGGYNEQFF
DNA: TGTGCCAGCAGGGGGGGACTAGCGGGAGGGTACAATGAGCAGTTCTTC

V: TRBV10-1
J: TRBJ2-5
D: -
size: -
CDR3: CASSVNVGETQYF
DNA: TGCGCCAGCAGTGTTAATGTAGGGGAGACCCAGTACTTC

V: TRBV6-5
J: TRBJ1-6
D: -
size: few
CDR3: CASSYYREDSPLHF
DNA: TGTGCCAGCAGTTACTACAGGGAGGATTCACCCCTCCACTTT

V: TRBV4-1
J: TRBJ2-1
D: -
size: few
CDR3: CASSRVTSNEQFF
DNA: TGCGCCAGCAGCCGAGTCACTAGTAATGAGCAGTTCTTC

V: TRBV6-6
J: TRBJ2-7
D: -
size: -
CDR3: CASSYSMGVYEQYF
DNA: TGTGCCAGCAGTTACTCGATGGGGGTCTACGAGCAGTACTTC

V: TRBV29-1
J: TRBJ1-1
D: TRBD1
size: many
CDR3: CSAYGTVRGEAFF
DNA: TGCAGCGCTTACGGGACAGTCCGGGGTGAAGCTTTCTTT

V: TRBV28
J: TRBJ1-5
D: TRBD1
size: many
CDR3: CASSRGFSQPQHF
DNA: TGTGCCAGCAGCAGGGGGTTCAGTCAGCCCCAGCATTTT

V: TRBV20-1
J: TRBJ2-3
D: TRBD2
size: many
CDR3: CSARDPSGRAADTQYF
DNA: TGCAGTGCTAGAGACCCTAGCGGGAGGGCCGCTGATACGCAGTATTTT

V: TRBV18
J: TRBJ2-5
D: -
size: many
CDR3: CASSPSIHQETQYF
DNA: TGTGCCAGCTCACCCTCGATCCACCAAGAGACCCAGTACTTC

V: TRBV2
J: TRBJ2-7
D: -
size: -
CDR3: CASRGDFYTYEQYF
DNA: TGTGCCAGCAGGGGGGACTTCTATACCTACGAGCAGTACTTC

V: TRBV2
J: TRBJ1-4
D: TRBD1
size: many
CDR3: CASSLGQGNEKLFF
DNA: TGTGCCAGCAGTTTGGGACAGGGAAATGAAAAACTGTTTTTT

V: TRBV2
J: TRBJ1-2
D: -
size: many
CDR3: CASSGERPGLIALYGYTF
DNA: TGTGCCAGCAGTGGTGAACGGCCGGGCCTAATAGCTCTCTATGGCTACACCTTC

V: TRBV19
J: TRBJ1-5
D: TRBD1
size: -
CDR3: CASSYDRGWEGKQPQHF
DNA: TGTGCCAGTAGCTACGACAGGGGATGGGAGGGAAAGCAGCCCCAGCATTTT

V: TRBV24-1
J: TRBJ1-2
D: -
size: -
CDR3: CATSDPGTSGYTF
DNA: TGTGCCACCAGTGATCCCGGGACATCTGGCTACACCTTC

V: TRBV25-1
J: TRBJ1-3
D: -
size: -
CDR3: CASTQGTVGNTIYF
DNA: TGTGCCAGCACCCAGGGGACGGTAGGAAACACCATATATTTT

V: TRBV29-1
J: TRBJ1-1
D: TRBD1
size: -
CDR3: CSVEFGTGNTEAFF
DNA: TGCAGCGTTGAGTTTGGGACAGGGAACACTGAAGCTTTCTTT

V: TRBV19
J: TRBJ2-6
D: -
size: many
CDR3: CASNPRGISGANVLTF
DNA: TGTGCCAGTAACCCTCGGGGCATCTCTGGGGCCAACGTCCTGACTTTC

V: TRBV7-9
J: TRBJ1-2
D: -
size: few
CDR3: CASSLSVLGEIWSYTF
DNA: TGTGCCAGCAGCTTAAGCGTATTAGGGGAAATTTGGAGCTACACCTTC

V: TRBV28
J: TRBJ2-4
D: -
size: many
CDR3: CASSLMEGDIQYF
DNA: TGTGCCAGCAGTTTAATGGAGGGGGACATTCAGTACTTC

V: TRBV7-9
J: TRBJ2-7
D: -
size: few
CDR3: CASSLGLGQLSYEQYF
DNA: TGTGCCAGCAGCTTAGGATTGGGTCAGCTCTCCTACGAGCAGTACTTC

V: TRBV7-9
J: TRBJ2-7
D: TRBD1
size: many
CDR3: CASSWGQAANEQYF
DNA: TGTGCCAGCAGCTGGGGACAGGCGGCAAACGAGCAGTACTTC

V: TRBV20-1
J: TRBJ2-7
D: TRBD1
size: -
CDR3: CSAPSQGVAEQYF
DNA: TGCAGTGCCCCGTCGCAGGGGGTGGCCGAGCAGTACTTC

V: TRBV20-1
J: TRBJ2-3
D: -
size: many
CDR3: CSARIAGSTDTQYF
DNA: TGCAGTGCTAGAATAGCCGGTAGCACAGATACGCAGTATTTT

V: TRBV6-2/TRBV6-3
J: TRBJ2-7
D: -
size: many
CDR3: CASSYLPHGEQYF
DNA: TGTGCCAGCAGTTACTTACCACATGGCGAGCAGTACTTC

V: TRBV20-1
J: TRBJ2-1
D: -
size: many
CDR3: CSASQSAGEQFF
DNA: TGCAGTGCTAGTCAAAGCGCGGGTGAGCAGTTCTTC

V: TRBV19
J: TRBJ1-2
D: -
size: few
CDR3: CASNGDFYNYGYTF
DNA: TGTGCCAGCAATGGGGACTTCTACAACTATGGCTACACCTTC

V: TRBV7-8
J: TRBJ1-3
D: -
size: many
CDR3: CASSYGSPGNTIYF
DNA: TGTGCCAGCAGCTACGGGTCACCTGGAAACACCATATATTTT

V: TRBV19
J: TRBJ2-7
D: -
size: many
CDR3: CASSIGLAPYEQYF
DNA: TGTGCCAGTAGTATCGGCCTAGCCCCCTACGAGCAGTACTTC